This T cell receptor (beta chain) comes out of a study of blood T cell repertoires in COVID-19. Germline CDR1 is SGHAT and CDR2 is FQNNGV. This CDR3 comprises 13 residues. V was shortened by 2 bases and J by 6 bases, with 5 bases between the two germline ends. Data came from immunoSEQ multiplex PCR; TCRdb stores just in-frame clones and leaves some out. The sample includes some 330,000 clones, approximately 88% seen only once; the top ten take over 4.5%. The source is a man under 40 who had recovered from COVID-19. This chain links TRBV11-2 with TRBJ1-6; D is unclear. The sequenced material came from PBMCs or T cells enriched from blood (not recorded which). CDR3 sequence (DNA): TGTGCCAGCAGCTTAACAGTTAATTCACCCCTCCACTTT. Amino acids: CASSLTVNSPLHF.